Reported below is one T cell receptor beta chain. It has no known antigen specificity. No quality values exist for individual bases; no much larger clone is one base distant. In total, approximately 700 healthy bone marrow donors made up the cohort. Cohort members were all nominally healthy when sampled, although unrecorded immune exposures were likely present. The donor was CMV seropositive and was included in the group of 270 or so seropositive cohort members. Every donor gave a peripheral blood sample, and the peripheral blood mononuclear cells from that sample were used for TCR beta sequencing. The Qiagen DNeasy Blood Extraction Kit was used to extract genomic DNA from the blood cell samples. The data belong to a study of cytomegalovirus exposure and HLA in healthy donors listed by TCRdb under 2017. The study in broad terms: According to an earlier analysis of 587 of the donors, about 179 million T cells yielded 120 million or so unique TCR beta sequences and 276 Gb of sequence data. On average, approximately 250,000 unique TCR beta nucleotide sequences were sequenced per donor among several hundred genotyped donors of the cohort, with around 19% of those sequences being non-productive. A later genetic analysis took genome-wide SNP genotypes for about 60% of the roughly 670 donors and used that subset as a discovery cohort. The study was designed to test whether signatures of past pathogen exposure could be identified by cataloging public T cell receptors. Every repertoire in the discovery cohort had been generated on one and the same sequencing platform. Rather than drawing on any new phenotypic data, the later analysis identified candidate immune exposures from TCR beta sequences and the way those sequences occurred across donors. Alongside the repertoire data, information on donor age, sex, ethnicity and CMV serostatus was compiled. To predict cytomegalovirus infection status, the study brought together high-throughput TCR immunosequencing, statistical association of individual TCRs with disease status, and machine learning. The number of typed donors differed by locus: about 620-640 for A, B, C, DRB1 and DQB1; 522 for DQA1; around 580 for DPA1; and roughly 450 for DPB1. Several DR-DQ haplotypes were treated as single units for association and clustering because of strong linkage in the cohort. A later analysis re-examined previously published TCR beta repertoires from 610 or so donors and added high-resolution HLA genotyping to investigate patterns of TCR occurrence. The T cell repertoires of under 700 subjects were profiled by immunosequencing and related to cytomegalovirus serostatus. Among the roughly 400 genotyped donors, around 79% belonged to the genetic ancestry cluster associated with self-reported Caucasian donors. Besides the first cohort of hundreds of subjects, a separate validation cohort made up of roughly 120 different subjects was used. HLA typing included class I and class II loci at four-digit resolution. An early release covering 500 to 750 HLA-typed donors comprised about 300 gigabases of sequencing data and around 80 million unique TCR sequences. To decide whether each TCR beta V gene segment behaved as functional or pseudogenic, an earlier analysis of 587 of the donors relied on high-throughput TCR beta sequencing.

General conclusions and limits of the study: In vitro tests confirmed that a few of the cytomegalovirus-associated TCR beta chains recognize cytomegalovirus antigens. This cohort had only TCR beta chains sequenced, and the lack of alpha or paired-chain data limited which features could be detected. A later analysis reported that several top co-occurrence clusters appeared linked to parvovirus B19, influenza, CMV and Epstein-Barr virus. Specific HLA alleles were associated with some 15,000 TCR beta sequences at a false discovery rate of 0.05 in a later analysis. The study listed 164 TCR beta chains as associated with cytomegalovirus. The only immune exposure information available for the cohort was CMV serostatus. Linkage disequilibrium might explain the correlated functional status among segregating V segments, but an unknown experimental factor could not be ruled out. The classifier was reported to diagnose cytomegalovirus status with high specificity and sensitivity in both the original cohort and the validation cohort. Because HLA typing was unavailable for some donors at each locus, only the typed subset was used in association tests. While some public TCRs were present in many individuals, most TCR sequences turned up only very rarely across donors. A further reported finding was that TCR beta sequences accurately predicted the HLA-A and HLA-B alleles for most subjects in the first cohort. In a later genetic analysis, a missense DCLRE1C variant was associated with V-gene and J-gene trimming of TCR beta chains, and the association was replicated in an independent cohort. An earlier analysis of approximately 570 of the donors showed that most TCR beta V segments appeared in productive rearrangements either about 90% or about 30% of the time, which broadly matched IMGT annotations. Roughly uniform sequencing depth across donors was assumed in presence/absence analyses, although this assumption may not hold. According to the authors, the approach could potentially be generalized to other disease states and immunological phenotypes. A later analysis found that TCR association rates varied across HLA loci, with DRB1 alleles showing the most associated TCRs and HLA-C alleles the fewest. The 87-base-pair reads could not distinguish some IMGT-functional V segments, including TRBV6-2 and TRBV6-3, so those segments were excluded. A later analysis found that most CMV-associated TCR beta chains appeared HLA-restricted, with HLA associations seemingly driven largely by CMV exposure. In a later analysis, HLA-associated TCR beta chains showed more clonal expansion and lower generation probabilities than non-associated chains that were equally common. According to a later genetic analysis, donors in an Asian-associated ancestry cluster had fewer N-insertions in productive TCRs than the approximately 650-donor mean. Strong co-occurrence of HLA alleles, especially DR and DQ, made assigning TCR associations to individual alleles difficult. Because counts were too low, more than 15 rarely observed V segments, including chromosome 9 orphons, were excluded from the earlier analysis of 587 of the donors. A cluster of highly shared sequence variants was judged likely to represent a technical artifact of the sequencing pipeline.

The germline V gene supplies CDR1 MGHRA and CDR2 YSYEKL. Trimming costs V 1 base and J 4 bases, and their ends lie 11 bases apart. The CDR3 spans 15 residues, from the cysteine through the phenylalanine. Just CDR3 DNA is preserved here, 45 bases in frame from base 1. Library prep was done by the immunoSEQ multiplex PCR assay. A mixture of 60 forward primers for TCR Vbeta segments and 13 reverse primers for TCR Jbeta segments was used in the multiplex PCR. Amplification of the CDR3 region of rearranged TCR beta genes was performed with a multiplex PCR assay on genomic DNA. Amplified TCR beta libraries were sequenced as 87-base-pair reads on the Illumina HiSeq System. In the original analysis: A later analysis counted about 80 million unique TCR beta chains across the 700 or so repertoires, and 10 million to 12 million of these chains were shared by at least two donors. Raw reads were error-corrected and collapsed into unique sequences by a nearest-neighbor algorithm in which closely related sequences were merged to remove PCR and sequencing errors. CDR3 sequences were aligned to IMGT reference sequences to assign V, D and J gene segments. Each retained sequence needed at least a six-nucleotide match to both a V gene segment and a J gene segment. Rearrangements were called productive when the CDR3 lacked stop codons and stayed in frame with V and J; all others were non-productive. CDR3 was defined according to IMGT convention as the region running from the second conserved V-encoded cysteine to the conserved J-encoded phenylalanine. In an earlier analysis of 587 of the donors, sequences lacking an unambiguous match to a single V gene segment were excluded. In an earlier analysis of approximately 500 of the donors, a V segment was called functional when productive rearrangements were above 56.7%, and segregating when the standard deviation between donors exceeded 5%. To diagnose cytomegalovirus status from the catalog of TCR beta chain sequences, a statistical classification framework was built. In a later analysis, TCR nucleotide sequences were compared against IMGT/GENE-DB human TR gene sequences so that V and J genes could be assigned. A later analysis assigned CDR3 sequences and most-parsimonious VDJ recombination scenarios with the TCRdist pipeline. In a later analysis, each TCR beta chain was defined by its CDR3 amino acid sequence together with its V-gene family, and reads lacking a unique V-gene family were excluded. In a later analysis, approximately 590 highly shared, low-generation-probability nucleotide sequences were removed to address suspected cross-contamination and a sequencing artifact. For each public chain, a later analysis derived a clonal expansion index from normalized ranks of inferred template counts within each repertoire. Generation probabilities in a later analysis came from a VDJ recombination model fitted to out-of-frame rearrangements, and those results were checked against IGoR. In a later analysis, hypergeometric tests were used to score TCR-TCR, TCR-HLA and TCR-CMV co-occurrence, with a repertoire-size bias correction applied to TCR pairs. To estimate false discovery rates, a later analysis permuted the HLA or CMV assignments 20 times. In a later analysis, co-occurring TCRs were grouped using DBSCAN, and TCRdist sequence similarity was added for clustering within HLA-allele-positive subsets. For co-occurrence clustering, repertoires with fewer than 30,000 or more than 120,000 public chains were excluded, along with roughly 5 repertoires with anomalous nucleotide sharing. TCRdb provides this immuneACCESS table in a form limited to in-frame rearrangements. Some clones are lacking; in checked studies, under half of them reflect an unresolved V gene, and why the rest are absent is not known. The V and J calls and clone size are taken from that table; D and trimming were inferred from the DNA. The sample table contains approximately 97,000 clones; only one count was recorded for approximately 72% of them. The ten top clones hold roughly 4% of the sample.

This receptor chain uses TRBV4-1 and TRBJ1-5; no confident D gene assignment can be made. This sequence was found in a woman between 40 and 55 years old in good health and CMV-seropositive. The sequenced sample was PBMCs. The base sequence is TGCGCCAGCAGCCAAGGTGTTACACAAAATCAGCCCCAGCATTTT. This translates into CASSQGVTQNQPQHF.